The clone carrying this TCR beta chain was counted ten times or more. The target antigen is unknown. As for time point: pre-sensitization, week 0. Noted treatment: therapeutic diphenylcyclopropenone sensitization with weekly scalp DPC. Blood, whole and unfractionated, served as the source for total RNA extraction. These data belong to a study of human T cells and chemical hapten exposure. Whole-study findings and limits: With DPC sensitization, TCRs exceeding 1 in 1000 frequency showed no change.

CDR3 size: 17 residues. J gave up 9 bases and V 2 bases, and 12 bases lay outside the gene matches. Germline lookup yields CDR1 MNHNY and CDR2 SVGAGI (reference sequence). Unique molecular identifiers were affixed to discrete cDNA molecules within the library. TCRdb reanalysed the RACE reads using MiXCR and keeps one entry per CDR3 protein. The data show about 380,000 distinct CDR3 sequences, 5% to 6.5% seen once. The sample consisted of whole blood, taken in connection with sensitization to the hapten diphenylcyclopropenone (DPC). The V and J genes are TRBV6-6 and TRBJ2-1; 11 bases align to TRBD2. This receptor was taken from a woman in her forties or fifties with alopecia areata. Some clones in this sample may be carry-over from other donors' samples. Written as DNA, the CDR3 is TGTGCCAGCAGTTACGAAATACTAGCGGGAGTATACCTTGAGCAGTTCTTC. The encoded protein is CASSYEILAGVYLEQFF.